This TCR beta chain was recorded in a study of cytomegalovirus exposure and HLA in healthy donors. 13 Jbeta primers and 60 Vbeta primers were used for the PCR. The assay was immunoSEQ multiplex PCR, and TCRdb's table has in-frame clones only and misses some. The sample includes about 130,000 clones, around four fifths seen only once; the top ten take 11%. Study-wide results and limits: As confirmed in vitro, three CMV-associated chains were specific for CMV antigens.

V was cut by 6 bases and J by 4 bases, with 13 bases left in between. Germline V gene sequence: CDR1 LNHDA, CDR2 SQIVND (reference sequence). There are 13 residues in the CDR3. Concerning this clone itself: Antigen specificity is unknown.

The rearrangement uses TRBV19 and TRBJ2-7; D is perhaps TRBD1 (6 bases). This clonotype originated in a male donor in good health and CMV-seropositive. The sequenced sample was PBMCs. CDR3 sequence: CASSSGQIYEQYF. As DNA, the CDR3 is TGTGCCAGTAGCTCCGGACAGATATACGAGCAGTACTTC.